The source of this T cell receptor (beta chain) is a study of T-cell reconstitution after alpha-beta-depleted transplantation in children. The library targeted TCRbeta and was prepared with unique molecular identifiers. TCRdb redid the calling of the PCR reads with MiXCR, one entry per CDR3 protein. The table lists 250,000 to 350,000 distinct CDR3 sequences, nearly 10% of them singletons. The sample holds a few counts of this clonotype. CDR3 length: 16 residues. V was pared by 4 bases and J by 6 bases, with 20 bases between. Germline lookup yields CDR1 SGHRS and CDR2 YFSETQ. This sequence was found in a human donor who donated a stem cell graft to a child with SCID. Sequencing used PBMCs from the stem cell graft donor, obtained from the stem cell graft. This chain connects TRBV5-1 to TRBJ2-1; tentatively, D is TRBD1 (6 bases). The CDR3 loop reads CASSAVVSGAGNEQFF. The CDR3 region has the DNA TGCGCCAGCAGCGCCGTTGTTTCAGGGGCGGGCAATGAGCAGTTCTTC.